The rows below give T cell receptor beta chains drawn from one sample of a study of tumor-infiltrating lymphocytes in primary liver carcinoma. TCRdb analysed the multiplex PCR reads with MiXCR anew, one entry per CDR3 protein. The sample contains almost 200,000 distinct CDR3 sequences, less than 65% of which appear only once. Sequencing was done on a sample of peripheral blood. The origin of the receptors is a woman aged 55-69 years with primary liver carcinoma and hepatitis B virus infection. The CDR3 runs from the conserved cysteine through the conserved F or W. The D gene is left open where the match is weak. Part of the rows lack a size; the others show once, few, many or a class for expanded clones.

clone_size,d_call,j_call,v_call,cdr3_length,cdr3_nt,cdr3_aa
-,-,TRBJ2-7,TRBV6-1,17,TGTGCCAGCAGTGAAGCGAGACTGGACAGCCGAACCCACGAGCAGTACTTC,CASSEARLDSRTHEQYF
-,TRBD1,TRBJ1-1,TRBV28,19,TGTGCCAGCAGTCCCAATTCCGGACAGGGGAGGGGAAGGGGCACTGAAGCTTTCTTT,CASSPNSGQGRGRGTEAFF
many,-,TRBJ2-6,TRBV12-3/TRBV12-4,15,TGTGCCAGCAGCCTATTTGGGACTGGGGCCAACGTCCTGACTTTC,CASSLFGTGANVLTF
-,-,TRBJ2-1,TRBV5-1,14,TGCGCCAGCAGCTTGACTAGCAGGGGGAATGAGCAGTTCTTC,CASSLTSRGNEQFF
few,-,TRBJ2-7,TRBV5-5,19,TGTGCCAGCAGCGTGACCTATTTATTTAAGCTGTTAAGGGGCTACGAGCAGTACTTC,CASSVTYLFKLLRGYEQYF
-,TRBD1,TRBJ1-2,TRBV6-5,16,TGTACCAGCAGTTACTCAGGACAGGGGAAGGGCTATGGCTACACCTTC,CTSSYSGQGKGYGYTF
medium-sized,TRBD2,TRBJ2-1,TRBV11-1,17,TGTGCCAGCAGCTCCATTATAGCGGGAGGGCCGATCAATGAGCAGTTCTTC,CASSSIIAGGPINEQFF
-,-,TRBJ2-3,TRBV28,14,TGTGCCAGCAGTTTTCAGGGCCGCGCACATACGCAGTATTTT,CASSFQGRAHTQYF
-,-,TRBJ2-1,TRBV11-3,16,TGTGCCAGCAGCGTCTCCGAGACTAGGGGTTACAATGAGCAGTTCTTC,CASSVSETRGYNEQFF
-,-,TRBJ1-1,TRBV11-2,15,TGTGCCAGCAACTTAGAGGCGGGGACGAACACTGAAGCCTTCTTT,CASNLEAGTNTEAFF
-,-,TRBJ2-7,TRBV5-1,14,TGCGCCAGCAGCTTACAGGGTCGAGCCTACGAGCAGTACTTC,CASSLQGRAYEQYF
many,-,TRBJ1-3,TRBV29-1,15,TGCAGCGTTTGGGAACAGGGTGGGTCTGGAAACACCATATATTTT,CSVWEQGGSGNTIYF
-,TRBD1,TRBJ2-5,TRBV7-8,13,TGTGCCAGCAGCTTAACATCACAGGGGGCAGGGTACTTC,CASSLTSQGAGYF
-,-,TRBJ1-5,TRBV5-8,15,TGTGCCAGCAGATCCAGGCACAATAGCAATCAGCCCCAGCATTTT,CASRSRHNSNQPQHF
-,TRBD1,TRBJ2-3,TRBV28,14,TGTGCCAGGAGTTCGACAACAGGGGCAGATACGCAGTATTTT,CARSSTTGADTQYF
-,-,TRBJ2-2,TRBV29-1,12,TGCAGTGTTGGGTGGAGGGCCGGGGAGCTGTTTTTT,CSVGWRAGELFF
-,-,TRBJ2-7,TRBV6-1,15,TGTACCAGCAGTGGCCCAGGTGGTAGCTCCTACGAGCAGTACTTC,CTSSGPGGSSYEQYF
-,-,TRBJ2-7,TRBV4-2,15,TGCGCCAGCAAGGCGTCGGCAGGTAGCTCCTACGAGCAGTACTTC,CASKASAGSSYEQYF
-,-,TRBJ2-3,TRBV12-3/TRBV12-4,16,TGTGCCAGCGCCCCCCGCGGTCTGGGGTCCACATATACGCGGTATTTT,CASAPRGLGSTYTRYF
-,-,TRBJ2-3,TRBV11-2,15,TGTACCAGCAGCTCGGGACAAACGGGACCAGATACGCAGTATTTT,CTSSSGQTGPDTQYF
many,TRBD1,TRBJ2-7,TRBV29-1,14,TGCAGCGTTGGAATGGGACAGGGGACCTACGAGCAGTACTTC,CSVGMGQGTYEQYF
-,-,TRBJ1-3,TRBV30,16,TGTGCCTGGAGTGTCGCATCCTTAAAGGCTGGAAACACCATATATTTT,CAWSVASLKAGNTIYF
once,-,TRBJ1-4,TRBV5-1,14,TGCGCCAGCAGCTTGGAAGGGGCCTGGGAAAAACTGTTTTTT,CASSLEGAWEKLFF
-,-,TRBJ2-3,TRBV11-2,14,TGTGTCAACAGCTTAGAACAGGGCCTTGATACGCAGTATTTT,CVNSLEQGLDTQYF
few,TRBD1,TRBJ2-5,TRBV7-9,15,TGTGCCAGCAGCTTAGGCTCCGGACAGGAAGAGACCCAGTACTTC,CASSLGSGQEETQYF
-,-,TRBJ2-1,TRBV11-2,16,TGTGCCAGCGAGTGGTTACGGGGGAGGACGGACAATGAGCAGTTCTTC,CASEWLRGRTDNEQFF
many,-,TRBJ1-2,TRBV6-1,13,TGTGCCGCGGCCGTAGCTAGGAAGTATGGCTACACCTTC,CAAAVARKYGYTF
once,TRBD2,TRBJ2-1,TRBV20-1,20,TGCAGTGCTCCAAAGAATCCGGTACTAGCGGGGGGGAGCTCCTACAATGAGCAGTTCTTC,CSAPKNPVLAGGSSYNEQFF
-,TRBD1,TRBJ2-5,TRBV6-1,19,TGTGTCAGCAGTGAAACATTCTGGACAGGGGGCGGAAGCCAAGAGACCCAGTACTTC,CVSSETFWTGGGSQETQYF
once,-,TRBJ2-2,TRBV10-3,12,TGTGCCATCGGAAATCGACCCGGGGAGTTGTTTTTT,CAIGNRPGELFF
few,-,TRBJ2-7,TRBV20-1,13,TGCAGCATACTAAGTCCAGGCGGGGACGAGCAGTACTTC,CSILSPGGDEQYF
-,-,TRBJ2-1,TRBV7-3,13,TGTGCCAGCAGTTACCCTGGGACAACTGAGCAGTCCTTC,CASSYPGTTEQSF
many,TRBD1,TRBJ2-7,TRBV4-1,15,TGCGCCAGCAGCCAAGGTGGGGACAGGGGCCACGAGCAGTACTTC,CASSQGGDRGHEQYF
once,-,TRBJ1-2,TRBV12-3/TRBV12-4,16,TGTGCCAGCAGTTTAACTACAGGAGACGCTAACTATGGCTACACCTTC,CASSLTTGDANYGYTF
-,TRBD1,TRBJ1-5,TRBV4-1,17,TGCGCCAGCTGCCATCCCCCTGGGACAGATAGCAATCAGCCCCAGCATTTT,CASCHPPGTDSNQPQHF
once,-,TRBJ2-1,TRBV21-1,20,TGTGCCAGCAGCTCCTCAACGGGACTAGCGGGAGGGCCACCATACAATGAGCAGTTCTTC,CASSSSTGLAGGPPYNEQFF
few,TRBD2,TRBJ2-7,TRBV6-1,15,TGTGCCTGCAGAACTTTACTAGCGGGATCCTACGAGCAGTACTTC,CACRTLLAGSYEQYF
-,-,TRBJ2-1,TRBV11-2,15,TGTGCCAGCGGCACGGGGCGTAGGTACTACAATGAGCGGTTCTTC,CASGTGRRYYNERFF
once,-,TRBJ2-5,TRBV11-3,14,TGTGGCAGCAGCCCGGGGAGTGCCGGGGAGACCCAGTACTTC,CGSSPGSAGETQYF
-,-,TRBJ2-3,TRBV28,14,TGTGCCAGCAAGCAGGGACATAGCACAGATACGCAGTATTTT,CASKQGHSTDTQYF
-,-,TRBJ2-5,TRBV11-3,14,TGTGCCAGCTGCCCGGCAGGGTTACGGGAGACCCAGTACTTC,CASCPAGLRETQYF
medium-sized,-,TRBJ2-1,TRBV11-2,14,TGTGCCAGCAGCAGGGGTATCTTCTACAATGAGCAGTTCTTC,CASSRGIFYNEQFF
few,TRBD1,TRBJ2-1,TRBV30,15,TGTGCCTGGAAACAAGGACAGGGGGCGTACAATGAGCAGTTCTTC,CAWKQGQGAYNEQFF
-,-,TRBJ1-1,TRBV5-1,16,TGCGCCAGCAGCTTGGCCGGCAGGGTTTGTGTGACTGAAGCTTTCTTT,CASSLAGRVCVTEAFF
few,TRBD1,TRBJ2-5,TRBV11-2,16,TGTGCCAGCAGCATAAGGCGACAGGGGATCCAAGAGACCCAGTACTTC,CASSIRRQGIQETQYF
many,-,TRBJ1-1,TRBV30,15,TGTGCCTGGAGTGTACGCTGGCTCCCTCGGGCTGAAGCTTTCTTT,CAWSVRWLPRAEAFF
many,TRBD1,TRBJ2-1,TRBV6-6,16,TGTGCCAGCAGTCCCGGTCGGACAGGCTTCTACAATGAGCAGTTCTTC,CASSPGRTGFYNEQFF
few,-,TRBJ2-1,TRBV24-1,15,TGTGCCACCAGCACCGGGACTGCCCGAATCGATGAGCAGTTCTTC,CATSTGTARIDEQFF
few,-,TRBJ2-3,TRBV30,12,TGTGCCTGGGTCCTCTCCACAGATACGCAGTATTTT,CAWVLSTDTQYF